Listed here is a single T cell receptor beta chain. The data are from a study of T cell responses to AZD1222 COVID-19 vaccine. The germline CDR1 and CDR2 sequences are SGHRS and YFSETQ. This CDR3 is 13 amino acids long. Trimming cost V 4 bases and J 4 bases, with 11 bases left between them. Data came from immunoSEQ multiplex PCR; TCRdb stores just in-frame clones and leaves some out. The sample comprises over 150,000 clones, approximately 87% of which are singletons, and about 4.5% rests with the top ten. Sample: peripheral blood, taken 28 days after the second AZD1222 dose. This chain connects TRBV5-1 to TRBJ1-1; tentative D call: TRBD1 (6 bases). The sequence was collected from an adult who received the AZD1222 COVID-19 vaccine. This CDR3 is CASSVTGPTEAFF. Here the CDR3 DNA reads TGCGCCAGCAGCGTAACAGGGCCCACTGAAGCTTTCTTT.